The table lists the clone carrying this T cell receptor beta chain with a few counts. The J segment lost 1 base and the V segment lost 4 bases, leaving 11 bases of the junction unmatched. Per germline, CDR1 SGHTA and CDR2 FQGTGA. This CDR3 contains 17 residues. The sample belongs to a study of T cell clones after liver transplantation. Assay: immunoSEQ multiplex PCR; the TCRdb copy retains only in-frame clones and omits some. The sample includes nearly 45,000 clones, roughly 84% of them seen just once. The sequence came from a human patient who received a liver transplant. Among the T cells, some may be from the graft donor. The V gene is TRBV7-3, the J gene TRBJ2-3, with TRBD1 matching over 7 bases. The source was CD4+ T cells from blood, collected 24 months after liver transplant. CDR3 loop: CASSSSGGMLGTDTQYF. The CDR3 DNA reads TGTGCCAGCAGCTCATCAGGGGGAATGCTAGGCACAGATACGCAGTATTTT.